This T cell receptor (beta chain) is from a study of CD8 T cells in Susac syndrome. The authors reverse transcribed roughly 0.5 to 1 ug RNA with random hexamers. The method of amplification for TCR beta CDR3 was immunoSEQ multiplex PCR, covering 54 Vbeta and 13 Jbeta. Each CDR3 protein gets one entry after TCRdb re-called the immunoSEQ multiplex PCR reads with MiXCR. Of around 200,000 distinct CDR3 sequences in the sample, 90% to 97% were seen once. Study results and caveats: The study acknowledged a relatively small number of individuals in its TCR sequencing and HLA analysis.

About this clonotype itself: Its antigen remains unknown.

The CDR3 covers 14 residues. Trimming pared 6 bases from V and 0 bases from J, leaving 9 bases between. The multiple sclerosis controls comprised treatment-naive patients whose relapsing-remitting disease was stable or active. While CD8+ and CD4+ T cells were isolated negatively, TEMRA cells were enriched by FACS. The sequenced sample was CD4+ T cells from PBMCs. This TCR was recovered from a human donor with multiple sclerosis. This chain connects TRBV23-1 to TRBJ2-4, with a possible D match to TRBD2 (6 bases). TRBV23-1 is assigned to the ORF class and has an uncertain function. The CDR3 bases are TGCGCCAGCAGGTGGGACTCAGCCAAAAACATTCAGTACTTC. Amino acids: CASRWDSAKNIQYF.